This T cell receptor (beta chain) was sequenced during a study of cytomegalovirus exposure and HLA in healthy donors (dated by TCRdb to 2016 to 2017). At the level of the whole study: According to a later analysis, the approximately 130 validation repertoires were produced on the same platform as the roughly 600 repertoires of the first cohort. The study was designed to test whether signatures of past pathogen exposure could be identified by cataloging public T cell receptors. The study combined high-throughput TCR immunosequencing, statistical association of individual TCRs with disease status, and machine learning to predict cytomegalovirus infection status. Besides the first cohort of roughly 660 subjects, a separate validation cohort made up of 120 different subjects was used.

The donors were included in the validation cohort of 130 or so subjects, a group kept apart from the 666-subject first cohort. As regards this clone: The antigen this receptor binds is unknown. Base qualities are missing; no much larger clone stands one base away.

Libraries were prepared through the immunoSEQ multiplex PCR assay. The authors' pipeline ran thus. A statistical classification framework was built to diagnose cytomegalovirus status from the catalog of TCR beta chain sequences. TCRdb provides this immuneACCESS table in a form limited to in-frame rearrangements. Some clones are lacking; in checked studies, under half of them reflect an unresolved V gene, and why the rest are absent is not known. V, J and clone size were drawn from that table, and D and trimming were deduced from the DNA. Counted in this sample were more than 140,000 clones; around 90% of them appeared once. The ten most abundant clones make up about 3.1% of the sample. General study outcomes and caveats: In vitro tests confirmed that a few of the cytomegalovirus-associated TCR beta chains recognize cytomegalovirus antigens. The classifier was reported to diagnose cytomegalovirus status with high specificity and sensitivity in both the original cohort and the validation cohort. Of the cluster scores, about 94% were above 0 in a later analysis, which found that TCRs clustered in the first cohort also tended to co-occur in the 95 to 150 validation repertoires. In the study, 150 to 200 TCR beta chains were listed as associated with cytomegalovirus. Most TCR sequences were seen in very few donors, while some public TCRs were found in many individuals. It was suggested by the authors that the approach could potentially be generalized to other disease states and immunological phenotypes. A later analysis had no HLA typing for the validation cohort, so co-occurrence there was scored across all 130 or so repertoires.

The germline V gene encodes CDR1 SGHNT and CDR2 YYREEE (reference sequence). The CDR3 measures 16 amino acids from cysteine to phenylalanine. Solely the CDR3 DNA is kept, with 48 bases framed from the first base. Germline trimming amounts to 0 bases on V and 5 bases on J, with 6 as the count of junction bases outside the gene matches. This clonotype originated in a woman between 18 and 29 years old in good health and CMV-seropositive. This sequence uses TRBV5-4 and TRBJ2-3; 10 nucleotides in the junction match TRBD2. The source material was PBMCs. The nucleotide sequence is TGTGCCAGCAGCTTGGACCTAGCGGGAGTTGGAGATACGCAGTATTTT. Its translation reads: CASSLDLAGVGDTQYF.